These 25 T cell receptor beta chains were all obtained from the same sample, sequenced in a study of T cells in Graves' hyperthyroidism and ophthalmopathy. Amplified TCR beta CDR3 regions derived from RNA transcripts. When the TCR CDR3 underwent first-round RT-PCR, the HTBI primer set was used. One entry per CDR3 protein results from TCRdb running MiXCR on the multiplex PCR reads. Of around 600,000 distinct CDR3 sequences listed, roughly 45% are singletons. Sequenced input: peripheral blood or thyroid tissue (not recorded which). The receptors shown here come from an adult man with Graves' disease, either hyperthyroidism or ophthalmopathy (not recorded which).

In this sample, this clonotype turned up many times. This chain uses TRBV7-2 with TRBJ2-7, with D perhaps TRBD1 or TRBD2 (6 bases each). The V end lost 3 bases, the J end lost 2 bases, and 11 bases lay between the germline ends. The CDR3 sequence is 14 residues long. Germline-derived CDR1 and CDR2 are SGHTA and FQGNSA. This CDR3 reads CASSLGGATYEQYF. The DNA for the CDR3 is TGTGCCAGCAGCTTGGGGGGCGCGACCTACGAGCAGTACTTC.

This clonotype showed up many times. The chain carries TRBV7-2 and TRBJ1-1, with 10 bases aligning to TRBD1. Trimming took 1 base from V and 4 from J; bases not matched to a gene: 9. Germline assignment: CDR1 SGHTA and CDR2 FQGNSA. The CDR3 is made up of 17 amino acids. The DNA for the CDR3 is TGTGCCAGCAGCTTAGTCGCCCTCCGGGACAGGGGCACTGAAGCTTTCTTT. Translating gives CASSLVALRDRGTEAFF.

The genes are TRBV24-1 and TRBJ2-2, with D unclear. V was trimmed by 3 bases and J by 1 base, leaving 5 bases between them. The CDR3 has 14 residues. CDR1 and CDR2 (germline): KGHDR, SFDVKD. This chain's CDR3 is CATSDRLNTGELFF. The CDR3 DNA is TGTGCCACCAGTGATAGGTTGAACACCGGGGAGCTGTTTTTT.

The V gene is TRBV29-1, the J gene TRBJ1-2, with 7 bases aligning to TRBD1. CDR3 length equals 12 residues. Germline lookup yields CDR1 SQVTM and CDR2 ANQGSEA. The CDR3 DNA reads TGCACCGGTACAGAGACAGGGCATAGTTACACCTTC. It yields the protein CTGTETGHSYTF.

The V and J genes are TRBV11-2 and TRBJ2-7; maybe TRBD1 (6 bases). Germline CDR1 and CDR2: SGHAT and FQNNGV. The CDR3 spans 13 residues. The V end was cut by 2 bases, the J end by 7 bases, with 12 bases between. The CDR3 coding sequence is TGTGCCAGCAGCTTACAGGGGCCCGGAGAGCAGTACTTC. This sequence encodes CASSLQGPGEQYF. Supplemented by reference TRBV11-2 and TRBJ2-7, the full variable domain reads EAGVAQSPRYKIIEKRQSVAFWCNPISGHATLYWYQQILGQGPKLLIQFQNNGVVDDSQLPKDRFSAERLKGVDSTLKIQPAKLEDSAVYLCASSLQGPGEQYFGPGTRLTVT.

This clonotype showed up just a few times. The chain joins TRBV5-1 to TRBJ1-1, with D uncertain. This CDR3 region has 16 residues. Germline CDR1 is SGHRS and CDR2 is YFSETQ. The V gene lost 4 bases and the J gene lost 5 bases, with 21 bases spanning the gap. This CDR3 reads CASSLLGGGLRTEAFF. DNA of the CDR3: TGCGCCAGCAGCCTCCTGGGCGGCGGGTTGAGGACTGAAGCTTTCTTT.

This clonotype occurred many times. CDR3 bases: TGTGCCAGCAGCTTGGATGGGCTGGGGGAAGCTTTCTTT. It encodes CASSLDGLGEAFF. J is TRBJ1-1 and V is TRBV7-9, with no clear D. Between the trimmed V and J ends, which lost 3 bases and 8 bases, there was a span of 13 bases. CDR1 is SEHNR and CDR2 is FQNEAQ in the germline V gene (reference sequence). This CDR3 region has 13 residues.

The chain recombines TRBV6-5 with TRBJ1-2; TRBD1 matches 9 bases. V was clipped by 2 bases and J by 5 bases; unmatched bases: 3. The CDR3 is 14 amino acids. Germline CDR1 reads MNHEY; CDR2 reads SVGAGI. CDR3 nucleotides: TGTGCCAGCAGTTACCAACAGGGGGCTTATGGCTACACCTTC. Amino acid sequence: CASSYQQGAYGYTF.

The gene calls are TRBV24-1 and TRBJ1-2; TRBD1 is a possible D gene (5 bases). This CDR3 comprises 15 residues. Germline CDR1 KGHDR, CDR2 SFDVKD. Trimming removed 3 bases at V and 3 bases at J, with 13 bases between. In DNA, the CDR3 is TGTGCCACCAGTGATCAAGGGGCCGCGGACTATGGCTACACCTTC. This encodes CATSDQGAADYGYTF.

This clonotype occurred many times. The chain joins TRBV24-1 to TRBJ1-4, with D perhaps matching TRBD1 (5 bases). V was trimmed by 9 bases and J by 2 bases, leaving 9 bases between them. Germline lookup yields CDR1 KGHDR and CDR2 SFDVKD. This CDR3 has 13 residues. The CDR3 sequence: CATGDGTNEKLFF. In nucleotides, the CDR3 is TGTGCCACCGGGGACGGGACTAATGAAAAACTGTTTTTT.

As for this clonotype: A much larger clone lies one base from this, so it may be a read error. V is TRBV7-9 and J is TRBJ1-3; the D is unclear. The CDR3 runs 12 residues. CDR1 SEHNR and CDR2 FQNEAQ come from the germline V gene (reference sequence). Trimming cost V 5 bases and J 4 bases, with 6 bases left between them. In DNA form, the CDR3 reads TGTGCCAGCAGCGACGCCGGAAACACCATATATTTT. Translating it yields CASSDAGNTIYF.

As regards this clonotype: A junction boundary mismatches the germline segment, possibly from a read error. CDR3 nucleotides: TGCGCCAGCAGCTTGGTAGGGGTGTCCGGGGAGCTGTTTTTT. It yields the protein CASSLVGVSGELFF. The chain joins TRBV7-2 to TRBJ2-2, with D perhaps matching TRBD1 (5 bases). CDR1 is SGHTA, CDR2 FQGNSA, per germline. The CDR3 sequence is 14 residues long.

There are a few counts of this clonotype. J is TRBJ2-5 and V is TRBV20-1, with D uncertain. Germline assignment: CDR1 DFQATT and CDR2 SNEGSKA (reference sequence). This CDR3 spans 14 amino acids. Trimming cost V 5 bases and J 1 base, with 14 bases left between them. Here the CDR3 reads CSAHRRVPQETQYF. The CDR3 bases are TGCAGTGCTCACAGACGGGTTCCCCAAGAGACCCAGTACTTC.

In the case of this clonotype: One end of the junction varies from germline; a read error may be responsible. The chain combines TRBV5-8 with TRBJ2-5; TRBD2 agrees at 8 bases. Germline values: CDR1 SGHTS, CDR2 YDEGEE. The CDR3 length is 15 residues. The CDR3 protein is CASSRRQRELETQYF. In DNA form, the CDR3 reads TGTGCCAGCAGCCGGCGTCAGCGGGAGTTAGAGACACAGTACTTC.

This clonotype was counted only a few times. This rearrangement joins TRBV20-1 to TRBJ1-3; no clear D. Germline CDR1 is DFQATT and CDR2 is SNEGSKA (reference sequence). The CDR3 spans 13 residues. V lost 6 bases to trimming and J lost 3 bases, with 12 bases between them. CDR3 amino acids: CSAPEQSGNTIYF. CDR3 coding DNA: TGCAGTGCCCCGGAGCAGAGTGGAAACACCATATATTTT.

The rearrangement uses TRBV14 and TRBJ1-1, with a possible D match to TRBD1 (5 bases). CDR1 SGHDN and CDR2 FVKESK come from the germline V gene. V lost 4 bases to trimming and J lost 2 bases, with 14 bases between them. The CDR3 has 15 amino acids. CDR3 in amino acids: CASSRIRATNTEAFF. In nucleotides, the CDR3 is TGTGCCAGCAGCCGGATCAGGGCTACTAACACTGAAGCTTTCTTT.

Regarding this clonotype: Its ends do not fully match the called genes, so a read error is possible. V usage is TRBV5-1 and J usage is TRBJ1-6; unclear D gene. CDR3 length: 14 residues. Germline V gene data show CDR1 as SGHRS and CDR2 as YFSETQ. CDR3 amino acids: CANSLSGPRRTLHF. The CDR3 region has the DNA TGTGCCAACAGCTTAAGTGGCCCAAGGAGAACCCTCCACTTT.

The chain couples TRBV6-5 to TRBJ1-2; D might be TRBD1 (5 bases). The germline V and J ends were trimmed by 6 bases and 6 bases, with 20 bases remaining between them. Germline V CDR1 and CDR2: MNHEY, SVGAGI. The CDR3 consists of 15 residues. DNA of the CDR3: TGTGCCAGCAGCTCCTCTATTGGGGGGATGGATGGCTACACCTTC. This codes for CASSSSIGGMDGYTF.

The J gene is TRBJ1-3, the V gene TRBV9; perhaps TRBD1 as D (6 bases). The V gene's germline CDR1 is SGDLS and CDR2 YYNGEE. The V gene lost 0 bases and the J gene lost 2 bases, with 18 bases spanning the gap. The CDR3 is 18 residues long. As DNA, the CDR3 is TGTGCCAGCAGCGTAGTGGGAGCGGGACACAGCCCTGGAAACACCATATATTTT. This sequence encodes CASSVVGAGHSPGNTIYF.

The chain combines TRBV6-6 with TRBJ2-7; 8 bases line up with TRBD2. Per the germline V gene, CDR1 is MNHNY and CDR2 is SVGAGI (reference sequence). This CDR3 has 15 amino acids. Trimming cost V 4 bases and J 2 bases; bases outside gene matches: 7. CDR3 coding DNA: TGTGCCAGCAGTTCTTACTCGCGGGAGGCCTACGAGCAGTACTTC. As protein: CASSSYSREAYEQYF.

There are many counts of this clonotype. This CDR3 reads CASSFWGGQGRGEQYF. As DNA, the CDR3 is TGTGCCAGCAGCTTTTGGGGAGGGCAGGGAAGAGGGGAGCAGTACTTC. The V and J genes are TRBV7-9 and TRBJ2-7; the match to TRBD2 covers 7 bases. J gave up 7 bases and V 3 bases, and 15 bases lay outside the gene matches. The CDR3 is made up of 16 amino acids. Germline loops: CDR1 SEHNR, CDR2 FQNEAQ (reference sequence).

This clonotype has at least ten counts. The chain couples TRBV29-1 to TRBJ1-1, with D unclear. The V end lost 4 bases, the J end lost 1 base, and 7 bases lay between the germline ends. This CDR3 comprises 12 residues. Germline lookup yields CDR1 SQVTM and CDR2 ANQGSEA. The CDR3 sequence: CSVVDSNTEAFF. In DNA, the CDR3 is TGCAGCGTTGTAGACTCGAACACTGAAGCTTTCTTT.

The chain combines TRBV7-2 with TRBJ1-2, with no clear D. V gave up 2 bases and J gave up 4 bases, with 11 bases separating them. The CDR3 sequence is 14 residues long. Germline lookup yields CDR1 SGHTA and CDR2 FQGNSA. The CDR3 DNA follows: TGTGCCAGCAGCTTATCCGACGGTAGCTATGGCTACACCTTC. It encodes CASSLSDGSYGYTF.

V gene TRBV12-3 or TRBV12-4 combines with J gene TRBJ1-2; D not resolved. Trimming stripped 6 bases from V and 2 bases from J, with 16 bases between. The length of the CDR3 is 15 residues. In DNA form, the CDR3 reads TGTGCCAGCAGCCCCAACGCGTGGACCAACTATGGCTACACCTTC. This codes for CASSPNAWTNYGYTF.

This clonotype was seen a handful of times. The J gene is TRBJ1-5, the V gene TRBV19; D perhaps matches TRBD1 (6 bases). The CDR3 is 16 residues long. Trimming pared 2 bases from V and 1 base from J, leaving 12 bases between. Germline values: CDR1 LNHDA, CDR2 SQIVND (reference sequence). CDR3 DNA sequence: TGTGCCAGTAGTATACAGGGGATTTGGAGCAATCAGCCCCAGCATTTT. Translated: CASSIQGIWSNQPQHF.